The 30 T cell receptor beta chains listed next were all sequenced from one sample in a study of CXCR3-negative and CXCR3-positive naive CD8 T cells. The libraries of TRB cDNA were constructed through 5' RACE using UMI labels. With the 5' RACE reads reprocessed, TCRdb shows one record per CDR3 protein and no DNA. The data show 60,000 to 65,000 distinct CDR3 sequences, and the top ten clones hold around 5%. For these receptors, no antigen is known. General study findings and limits: More hydrophobic TRB CDR3s were found in CXCR3-positive naive cells than in CXCR3-negative naive cells.

Material: naive CXCR3+ CD8+ T cells from blood. The subset: CD45RO-CCR7+CD27+CD95- naive CD8+ T cells expressing CXCR3 (TNR3+). All receptors derive from a human donor in good health. Some clones in this sample may be carry-over from other donors' samples.

This sequence joins TRBV7-2 and TRBJ1-1; TCRdb returns TRBD1, unconfirmable since there is no DNA. Per the germline V gene, CDR1 is SGHTA and CDR2 is FQGNSA. The CDR3 covers 12 residues. The CDR3 region is CASSPGDTEAFF.

The chain employs TRBV7-9 and TRBJ2-3; checking the TCRdb D call of TRBD2 is not possible without DNA. CDR3 length: 17 amino acids. Germline V gene sequence: CDR1 SEHNR, CDR2 FQNEAQ (reference sequence). CDR3 region: CASHPGLAPTAMSTQYF.

The chain's CDR3 is CSARDKQGTNTEAFF. The chain has TRBV20-1 and TRBJ1-1; the D call from TCRdb, TRBD1, cannot be confirmed without DNA. CDR3 length: 15 residues. Germline V gene data show CDR1 as DFQATT and CDR2 as SNEGSKA (reference sequence).

The chain recombines TRBV29-1 with TRBJ2-4; TCRdb outputs TRBD1, but without DNA this stays unchecked. Germline assignment: CDR1 SQVTM and CDR2 ANQGSEA. The CDR3 contains 14 residues. The chain's CDR3 is CSVQGTLAKNIQYF.

The gene calls are TRBV4-3 and TRBJ2-7; the TRBD1 assignment by TCRdb is unverifiable without DNA. Germline lookup yields CDR1 LGHNA and CDR2 YSLEER. The CDR3 runs 17 residues. The CDR3 sequence: CASSQDNRGELGYEQYF.

The chain links TRBV4-3 to TRBJ2-4; the TCRdb D gene call, TRBD1, has no DNA to confirm it. The CDR3 has 14 residues. CDR1 is LGHNA, CDR2 YSLEER, per germline. The CDR3 is CASSLTDRDNIQYF.

The chain combines TRBV28 with TRBJ2-1; TCRdb's D gene call, TRBD1, goes unchecked for lack of DNA. The CDR3 is made up of 14 amino acids. In germline, CDR1 is MDHEN, CDR2 SYDVKM. CDR3 amino acids: CASTLGGLGNEQFF.

The J gene is TRBJ1-1, the V gene TRBV29-1; the TCRdb call, TRBD1, lacks DNA for checking. CDR3 size: 16 residues. Germline V gene lookup returns CDR1 SQVTM and CDR2 ANQGSEA. The CDR3: CSVKGSFLRTPTEAFF.

V usage is TRBV29-1 and J usage is TRBJ2-7; the D call of TRBD1 rests on TCRdb alone, since no DNA is present to check it. This CDR3 region has 15 residues. Germline values: CDR1 SQVTM, CDR2 ANQGSEA. CDR3 residues: CSVWPPGQGDHEQYF.

The chain links TRBV4-3 to TRBJ1-4; the D call of TRBD1 rests on TCRdb alone, since no DNA is present to check it. CDR3 size: 16 residues. Germline CDR1 and CDR2: LGHNA and YSLEER. The CDR3 protein is CASSQGQSPANEKLFF.

The rearrangement links TRBV28 to TRBJ1-5; absent DNA, TCRdb's TRBD1 call cannot be checked. The CDR3 extends over 15 amino acids. In germline, CDR1 is MDHEN, CDR2 SYDVKM. The CDR3 sequence: CASSFAGQGHQPQHF.

V and J are TRBV29-1 and TRBJ2-1; as DNA is missing, the TRBD2 call by TCRdb cannot be tested. CDR1 is SQVTM, CDR2 ANQGSEA, per germline. There are 14 residues in the CDR3. CDR3: CSVGLAGGYNEQFF.

The chain combines TRBV2 with TRBJ1-1. The CDR3 spans 14 residues. The germline gives CDR1 SNHLY, CDR2 FYNNEI. CDR3 residues: CASIALGSGTEAFF.

This chain uses TRBV7-6 with TRBJ2-3. CDR1 SGHVS and CDR2 FNYEAQ come from the germline V gene. The CDR3 contains 13 residues. CDR3 region: CASSQAPTDTQYF.

The V gene is TRBV29-1, the J gene TRBJ2-7; the D call of TRBD1 rests on TCRdb alone, since no DNA is present to check it. This CDR3 contains 12 residues. Per germline, CDR1 SQVTM and CDR2 ANQGSEA. The CDR3 region is CSGRDSTFEQYF.

The rearrangement links TRBV6-2 or TRBV6-3 to TRBJ2-7; TCRdb's D gene call, TRBD1, goes unchecked for lack of DNA. Germline CDR1 and CDR2: MNHEY and SVGEGT. There are 13 residues in the CDR3. The chain's CDR3 is CASSYSGAYEQYF.

The rearrangement uses TRBV6-6 and TRBJ2-3; absent DNA, TCRdb's TRBD2 call cannot be checked. This CDR3 is built from 13 residues. In germline, CDR1 is MNHNY, CDR2 SVGAGI (reference sequence). CDR3 protein: CASSFTSPDTQYF.

This sequence joins TRBV4-1 and TRBJ1-1; as DNA is missing, the TRBD1 call by TCRdb cannot be tested. This CDR3 has 15 residues. The V gene's germline CDR1 is MGHRA and CDR2 YSYEKL. The CDR3 spells CASRATGRGWTEAFF.

CDR3 amino acids: CASGLSGGSEQFF. This rearrangement joins TRBV7-9 to TRBJ2-1. Germline CDR1 is SEHNR and CDR2 is FQNEAQ (reference sequence). This CDR3 has 13 residues.

This sequence joins TRBV29-1 and TRBJ2-2. This CDR3 has 13 residues. CDR1 and CDR2 (germline): SQVTM, ANQGSEA. This chain's CDR3 is CSVVVANTGELFF.

This chain connects TRBV20-1 to TRBJ2-7; the D call of TRBD1 rests on TCRdb alone, since no DNA is present to check it. Germline V gene data show CDR1 as DFQATT and CDR2 as SNEGSKA (reference sequence). The CDR3 consists of 14 residues. The CDR3 sequence is CSARDLGASYEQYF.

Here the CDR3 reads CASSQSTGENEKLFF. This chain joins TRBV6-6 and TRBJ1-4; TCRdb designates TRBD1, a call that cannot be tested without DNA. The CDR3 contains 15 residues. Germline V gene data show CDR1 as MNHNY and CDR2 as SVGAGI (reference sequence).

The chain uses TRBV13 and TRBJ1-2; TCRdb calls TRBD1, which cannot be checked without DNA. Germline CDR1 is PRHDT and CDR2 is FYEKMQ (reference sequence). This CDR3 is built from 15 residues. The CDR3 region is CASSLVSPGGNGYTF.

This chain uses TRBV7-9 with TRBJ2-1; checking the TCRdb D call of TRBD2 is not possible without DNA. The CDR3 is made up of 15 amino acids. Germline V CDR1 and CDR2: SEHNR, FQNEAQ (reference sequence). This chain's CDR3 is CASSLTSGLYNEQFF.

The rearrangement links TRBV25-1 to TRBJ2-7; TCRdb returns TRBD2, unconfirmable since there is no DNA. Germline V gives CDR1 MGHDK, CDR2 SYGVNS. CDR3 size: 14 residues. The CDR3 loop reads CASSEWGEDYEQYF.

The V and J genes are TRBV11-2 and TRBJ2-7; TCRdb selects TRBD2, and the lack of DNA leaves this call unchecked. CDR1 SGHAT and CDR2 FQNNGV come from the germline V gene. This CDR3 is 17 amino acids long. CDR3 sequence reads: CASSLDFRDSGNYEQYF.

The chain recombines TRBV11-3 with TRBJ2-5; TCRdb gives TRBD1 as the D gene, but with no DNA this cannot be confirmed. Germline V gene lookup returns CDR1 SGHNT and CDR2 YENEEA. The CDR3 has 16 residues. CDR3: CASSLSQGALWETQYF.

The V call is TRBV10-3, the J call TRBJ1-1; absent DNA, TCRdb's TRBD1 call cannot be checked. Germline values: CDR1 ENHRY, CDR2 SYGVKD. The CDR3 loop spans 15 amino acids. CDR3 in amino acids: CAISEGPGRGTEAFF.

J is TRBJ2-4 and V is TRBV15; the TRBD1 assignment by TCRdb is unverifiable without DNA. Germline V lookup: CDR1 LNHNV, CDR2 YYDKDF (reference sequence). The CDR3 extends over 16 amino acids. The chain's CDR3 is CATSTTGQGTKNIQYF.

This clonotype is labeled medium-sized based on frequency. V gene TRBV15 combines with J gene TRBJ2-5. There are 15 residues in the CDR3. Germline V gene data show CDR1 as LNHNV and CDR2 as YYDKDF (reference sequence). The chain's CDR3 is CATSRDRSNGETQYF.